These 21 T cell receptor beta chains share one sample of origin, sequenced in a study of blood T cell repertoires in COVID-19. This table comes from immunoSEQ multiplex PCR, and its TCRdb copy is limited to in-frame clones, with some not included. This table holds roughly 300,000 clones, 85% found once. The material sequenced was PBMCs or T cells enriched from blood (not recorded which). All receptors come from a woman aged 50 to 60 who had recovered from COVID-19.

The chain carries TRBV3-1 (or the pseudogene TRBV3-2) and TRBJ1-2, with D uncertain. CDR1 is LGHDT and CDR2 is YNNKEL in the germline V gene (reference sequence). The ends were cut back, 0 bases at V and 1 base at J, with 6 bases in the middle. CDR3 length: 14 amino acids. CDR3 region: CASSQENSNYGYTF. DNA for the CDR3: TGTGCCAGCAGCCAAGAAAACAGTAACTATGGCTACACCTTC.

This clone was observed a few times. V and J are TRBV2 and TRBJ2-1; 11 nucleotides line up with TRBD2. CDR1 and CDR2 from the germline V gene are SNHLY and FYNNEI. V dropped 6 bases and J dropped 4; count of bases not matched to a gene: 2. This CDR3 is 14 amino acids long. The CDR3 protein is CASSGTSGYNEQFF. In DNA, the CDR3 is TGTGCCAGCAGCGGGACTAGCGGATACAATGAGCAGTTCTTC.

The CDR3 is CASSPRQGAPRGSYGYTF. In DNA, the CDR3 is TGTGCCAGCAGTCCTCGACAGGGGGCGCCCCGCGGATCCTATGGCTACACCTTC. The genes are TRBV27 and TRBJ1-2; 10 bases are shared with TRBD1. The CDR3 sequence is 18 residues long. J was trimmed by 4 bases and V by 5 bases; bases with no gene match: 16. The germline V gene encodes CDR1 MNHEY and CDR2 SMNVEV (reference sequence).

This rearrangement joins TRBV30 to TRBJ2-3; no clear D gene. CDR1 is GTSNPN, CDR2 SVGIG, per germline (reference sequence). CDR3 length equals 12 residues. V was trimmed by 1 base and J by 6 bases, leaving 8 bases between them. The CDR3 nucleotides are TGTGCCTGGAGTGCCGTCGTCGATACGCAGTATTTT. Its protein is CAWSAVVDTQYF.

This rearrangement joins TRBV7-2 to TRBJ1-4, with TRBD1 matching 9 bases. The CDR3 covers 14 residues. Germline lookup yields CDR1 SGHTA and CDR2 FQGNSA. With 5 bases clipped from V and 5 bases from J, the junction kept 3 bases outside the gene matches. Written as DNA, the CDR3 is TGTGCCAGCAGCCTAGGACAGGGGAATGAAAAACTGTTTTTT. Its translation is CASSLGQGNEKLFF.

The CDR3 loop reads CASSLDRSSYNSPLHF. The CDR3 DNA reads TGTGCCAGCAGTTTAGACAGGAGCTCCTATAATTCACCCCTCCACTTT. The V and J genes are TRBV28 and TRBJ1-6, with D possibly TRBD1 on 6 matching bases. The CDR3 spans 16 residues. CDR1 MDHEN and CDR2 SYDVKM come from the germline V gene. Trimming took 2 bases from V and 0 from J, leaving 8 bases between them.

The CDR3 loop reads CASSVSTGGNEQFF. CDR3 in DNA: TGTGCCAGCTCAGTCTCGACAGGGGGCAATGAGCAGTTCTTC. The chain joins TRBV18 to TRBJ2-1, with 9 bases that match TRBD1. This CDR3 is 14 amino acids long. The junction had 5 bases not matched to a gene; V was cut back by 5 bases and J by 6 bases. From germline, CDR1 is KGHSH and CDR2 LQKENI.

The V gene is TRBV19, the J gene TRBJ1-2; D not resolved. The CDR3 has 13 residues. The germline V and J ends were trimmed by 5 bases and 3 bases, with 10 bases remaining between them. Germline V gives CDR1 LNHDA, CDR2 SQIVND (reference sequence). CDR3 sequence (DNA): TGTGCCAGTAGTTTGAGTGTTGACTATGGCTACACCTTC. Translating gives CASSLSVDYGYTF. The complete variable domain, with remaining parts taken from reference TRBV19 and TRBJ1-2, reads DGGITQSPKYLFRKEGQNVTLSCEQNLNHDAMYWYRQDPGQGLRLIYYSQIVNDFQKGDIAEGYSVSREKKESFPLTVTSAQKNPTAFYLCASSLSVDYGYTFGSGTRLTVV.

The rearrangement uses TRBV7-3 and TRBJ2-1; TRBD2 is a possible D gene (6 bases). Germline V lookup: CDR1 SGHTA, CDR2 FQGTGA. CDR3 length: 13 amino acids. Trimming removed 2 bases at V and 6 bases at J, with 8 bases between. The CDR3 here is CASSLSGVNEQFF. DNA for the CDR3: TGTGCCAGCAGCTTATCGGGGGTCAATGAGCAGTTCTTC. Combining the CDR3 with reference TRBV7-3 and TRBJ2-1 gives the whole variable domain GAGVSQTPSNKVTEKGKYVELRCDPISGHTALYWYRQSLGQGPEFLIYFQGTGAADDSGLPNDRFFAVRPEGSVSTLKIQRTERGDSAVYLCASSLSGVNEQFFGPGTRLTVL.

The chain links TRBV6-2 or TRBV6-3 to TRBJ2-1; the match to TRBD2 covers 14 bases. The CDR3 covers 19 residues. V lost 2 bases and J lost 6; bases outside the gene matches: 12. The germline V gene encodes CDR1 MNHEY and CDR2 SVGEGT. The CDR3 sequence is CASSYLGLAGEGRVNEQFF. CDR3 DNA: TGTGCCAGCAGTTACCTGGGACTAGCGGGAGAAGGTAGGGTCAATGAGCAGTTCTTC.

V usage is TRBV5-1 and J usage is TRBJ2-2; 14 nucleotides align to TRBD2. This CDR3 spans 16 amino acids. Trimming took 4 bases from V and 6 from J; bases not matched to a gene: 5. Germline V gene sequence: CDR1 SGHRS, CDR2 YFSETQ. The CDR3 spells CASSLTSGRAAGELFF. In DNA form, the CDR3 reads TGCGCCAGCAGCCTGACTAGCGGGAGGGCGGCCGGGGAGCTGTTTTTT. Full variable domain (remainder filled in from reference TRBV5-1 and TRBJ2-2): KAGVTQTPRYLIKTRGQQVTLSCSPISGHRSVSWYQQTPGQGLQFLFEYFSETQRNKGNFPGRFSGRQFSNSRSEMNVSTLELGDSALYLCASSLTSGRAAGELFFGEGSRLTVL.

The rearrangement links TRBV5-1 to TRBJ1-2; D remains unclear. Germline-derived CDR1 and CDR2 are SGHRS and YFSETQ. V was cut by 5 bases and J by 8 bases, with 16 bases left in between. The CDR3 has 13 residues. Here the CDR3 reads CASSPDGLYGYTF. The CDR3 DNA follows: TGCGCCAGCAGTCCTGACGGGTTATACGGCTACACCTTC.

V is TRBV19 and J is TRBJ1-1; D may be TRBD1 (6 bases). V lost 5 bases and J lost 8, with 12 bases in between. CDR3 length equals 12 residues. The germline V gene encodes CDR1 LNHDA and CDR2 SQIVND (reference sequence). CDR3 nucleotides: TGTGCCAGTAGTGGTGGGGGCCACGAAGCTTTCTTT. Encoded protein: CASSGGGHEAFF.

This chain links TRBV5-1 with TRBJ2-7, with 7 bases lining up with TRBD1. CDR3 size: 14 residues. Unmatched junction bases numbered 10, after V lost 3 bases and J lost 7 bases. The V gene's germline CDR1 is SGHRS and CDR2 YFSETQ. This chain's CDR3 is CASSSQGELAEQYF. In DNA, the CDR3 is TGCGCCAGCAGCTCGCAGGGGGAACTGGCTGAGCAGTACTTC.

This clone appeared a few times. In the same sample, other DNA sequences code for this CDR3. V and J are TRBV7-8 and TRBJ1-5, with 8 bases identical to TRBD1. The trim removed 2 bases at V and 4 bases at J, leaving 4 bases unmatched. Germline-derived CDR1 and CDR2 are SGHVS and FQNEAQ. The CDR3 consists of 15 residues. The CDR3 loop is CASSLTGGYNQPQHF. CDR3 nucleotide sequence: TGTGCCAGCAGCTTAACAGGGGGGTATAATCAGCCCCAGCATTTT.

This clone was found a few times. This chain joins TRBV6-2 or TRBV6-3 and TRBJ2-2; 12 nucleotides agree with TRBD2. There are 14 residues in the CDR3. V lost 5 bases to trimming and J lost 8 bases; unmatched junction nucleotides: 3. Germline assignment: CDR1 MNHEY and CDR2 SVGEGT. CDR3 sequence reads: CASSRLAGEGELFF. In DNA, the CDR3 is TGTGCCAGCAGTAGACTAGCGGGAGAGGGGGAGCTGTTTTTT.

DNA of the CDR3: TGTGCCAGCCGACAGGGCCACTCCTACGAGCAGTACTTC. Its protein is CASRQGHSYEQYF. The chain employs TRBV6-5 and TRBJ2-7, with TRBD1 identical over 7 bases. The length of the CDR3 is 13 residues. CDR1 is MNHEY and CDR2 is SVGAGI in the germline V gene. Trimming removed 8 bases from V and 0 bases from J; junction bases left unmatched: 4.

J is TRBJ2-1 and V is TRBV11-3, with 8 positions matching TRBD2. The length of the CDR3 is 15 residues. CDR1 and CDR2 (germline): SGHNT, YENEEA. V gave up 5 bases and J gave up 6 bases; unmatched junction bases: 9. In nucleotides, the CDR3 is TGTGCCAGCAGCCGATCAAGCGGGAGTATCAATGAGCAGTTCTTC. As protein: CASSRSSGSINEQFF.

V usage is TRBV12-3 or TRBV12-4 and J usage is TRBJ1-4; D is uncertain. The CDR3 has 11 residues. Trimming removed 3 bases from V and 8 bases from J, with 4 bases in between. Here the CDR3 DNA reads TGTGCCAGCAGTTTTTTAGAAAAACTGTTTTTT. Translating gives CASSFLEKLFF.

The gene calls are TRBV9 and TRBJ2-2, with D perhaps TRBD2 (6 bases). V lost 3 bases, J lost 3 bases, and 9 bases lay in between. Germline V lookup: CDR1 SGDLS, CDR2 YYNGEE. The CDR3 loop spans 14 amino acids. CDR3 region: CASSEGLHTGELFF. The CDR3 DNA is TGTGCCAGCAGCGAGGGACTCCACACCGGGGAGCTGTTTTTT. The complete variable domain, with remaining parts taken from reference TRBV9 and TRBJ2-2, reads DSGVTQTPKHLITATGQRVTLRCSPRSGDLSVYWYQQSLDQGLQFLIQYYNGEERAKGNILERFSAQQFPDLHSELNLSSLELGDSALYFCASSEGLHTGELFFGEGSRLTVL.

This CDR3 reads CASTAQISSNQPQHF. DNA of the CDR3: TGTGCCAGCACCGCCCAGATTTCTAGCAATCAGCCCCAGCATTTT. The chain carries TRBV6-5 and TRBJ1-5, with no clear D. CDR1 and CDR2 (germline): MNHEY, SVGAGI. The CDR3 covers 15 residues. Trimming removed 7 bases from V and 0 bases from J, with 13 bases in between.